The source of this T cell receptor beta chain is a study of Graves' ophthalmopathy and Graves' hyperthyroidism. At least ten counts were recorded for this clonotype. Its antigen is currently unknown. Study-level points and caveats: A roughly 80% specificity and about 88% sensitivity were achieved by a 13-signature model that separated ophthalmopathy from stable hyperthyroidism. Among expanded thyroid clonotypes above 0.001 frequency, most also occurred in blood.

The length of the CDR3 is 16 residues. V lost 0 bases to trimming and J lost 1 base; unmatched junction nucleotides: 5. Germline V lookup: CDR1 SGDLS, CDR2 YYNGEE. Hyperthyroidism cases were recent diagnoses of under 2 months' duration in people aged 18 to 65. A diagnosis was made from clinical symptoms together with serum thyroxine, TRAb, thyroid ultrasound and orbital computed tomography. Amplification targeted the TCR beta CDR3 regions, with RNA transcripts as the source material. After a first-round RT-PCR with HTBI primers, a second-round multiplex PCR was run. In TCRdb, the multiplex PCR reads were re-called with MiXCR into one record per CDR3 protein. The table lists hundreds of thousands of distinct CDR3 sequences, 15% of them singletons, with approximately 7% in the top ten.

V is TRBV9 and J is TRBJ2-5, with 8 nucleotides matching TRBD1. The sample consisted of peripheral blood. The clonotype comes from a woman aged 18-30 years with stable Graves' hyperthyroidism. Written as DNA, the CDR3 is TGTGCCAGCAGCGTAGGTACCGGACAGGGCCAAGAGACCCAGTACTTC. As protein: CASSVGTGQGQETQYF.